The present TCR beta chain was sequenced within a study of blood T cell repertoires in COVID-19. Overall study context: The United States, Italy and Spain supplied acute and convalescent COVID-19 samples.

Libraries were prepared by immunoSEQ multiplex PCR; TCRdb keeps only in-frame clonotypes and omits some of them. In the table there are 95,000 to 130,000 clones, around four fifths of which are singletons. The specimen sequenced was peripheral blood. This TCR derives from a man between 65 and 85 years old with active or convalescent COVID-19.

The CDR3 loop is CASKAGVSYNEQFF. The CDR3 DNA sequence: TGTGCCAGCAAGGCGGGAGTATCATACAATGAGCAGTTCTTC. This chain connects TRBV6-4 to TRBJ2-1; TRBD2 matches at 7 bases. With V trimmed by 7 bases and J by 4 bases, 7 bases remained unmatched. Germline V gene data show CDR1 as MRHNA and CDR2 as SNTAGT. CDR3 length: 14 amino acids.